Below, 31 T cell receptor beta chains from the same sample are listed, as sequenced in a study of blood T cell repertoires in COVID-19. Sequencing used immunoSEQ multiplex PCR; TCRdb keeps in-frame clones, though not all of them. Of under 150,000 clones listed, 87% are singletons. Source material: peripheral blood. All receptors come from a man aged 50 to 59 with active COVID-19.

The V call is TRBV12-3 or TRBV12-4, the J call TRBJ1-2, with TRBD1 matching over 8 bases. The CDR3 contains 13 residues. V lost 3 bases and J lost 6; bases outside the gene matches: 3. The CDR3 loop reads CASSFSGQDGYTF. DNA of the CDR3: TGTGCCAGCAGTTTTTCGGGACAGGATGGCTACACCTTC.

Comments on this clone: This specimen includes other DNA sequences encoding the same CDR3. The chain recombines TRBV12-3 or TRBV12-4 with TRBJ1-1, with D unresolved. This CDR3 comprises 13 residues. The V end lost 3 bases, the J end lost 1 base, and 6 bases lay between the germline ends. DNA of the CDR3: TGTGCCAGCAGTTTGGGCGCGAACACTGAAGCTTTCTTT. Translation: CASSLGANTEAFF.

The rearrangement links TRBV9 to TRBJ2-1, with 10 positions matching TRBD2. V shed 6 bases and J 4 bases; nucleotides not matched to a gene: 10. Germline V gene lookup returns CDR1 SGDLS and CDR2 YYNGEE. The CDR3 length is 16 residues. The CDR3 here is CASNAGGLAVYNEQFF. CDR3 nucleotide sequence: TGTGCCAGCAACGCAGGAGGACTAGCGGTATACAATGAGCAGTTCTTC. Full variable domain (missing parts from reference TRBV9 and TRBJ2-1): DSGVTQTPKHLITATGQRVTLRCSPRSGDLSVYWYQQSLDQGLQFLIQYYNGEERAKGNILERFSAQQFPDLHSELNLSSLELGDSALYFCASNAGGLAVYNEQFFGPGTRLTVL.

As to this clone: Within the sample, other DNA sequences also encode this same CDR3. CDR3 sequence reads: CASSLGQGYQPQHF. The CDR3 DNA sequence: TGTGCCAGCAGCTTGGGACAGGGGTATCAGCCCCAGCATTTT. This rearrangement joins TRBV5-6 to TRBJ1-5; 8 bases agree with TRBD1. Trimming cost V 0 bases and J 5 bases; bases outside gene matches: 1. The CDR3 covers 14 residues. Germline CDR1 reads SGHDT; CDR2 reads YYEEEE.

CDR3 DNA sequence: TGTGCCTGGAGTGTCCCGACAGGGAGGTTAGGCTACACCTTC. It specifies CAWSVPTGRLGYTF. This chain connects TRBV30 to TRBJ1-2, with TRBD1 matching over 7 bases. The J segment lost 8 bases and the V segment lost 0 bases, leaving 9 bases of the junction unmatched. Germline CDR1 reads GTSNPN; CDR2 reads SVGIG (reference sequence). This CDR3 is built from 14 residues.

The V gene is TRBV11-2, the J gene TRBJ2-7; D is possibly TRBD1 (6 bases). V lost 0 bases and J lost 3, with 12 bases in between. The CDR3 is made up of 15 amino acids. Germline V gene data show CDR1 as SGHAT and CDR2 as FQNNGV. The DNA of the CDR3 is TGTGCCAGCAGCTTAGAGGTCAGGGGCCTCTACGAGCAGTACTTC. This encodes CASSLEVRGLYEQYF.

The rearrangement joins TRBV11-3 to TRBJ1-1, with D unresolved. The CDR3 covers 13 residues. V lost 5 bases and J 6 bases, leaving 13 bases between the germline ends. Germline V gene data show CDR1 as SGHNT and CDR2 as YENEEA. The CDR3 region has the DNA TGTGCCAGCAGCCCCCCCGAAGCGGCTGAAGCTTTCTTT. Its translation is CASSPPEAAEAFF. Based on the CDR3 plus reference TRBV11-3 and TRBJ1-1, the full variable domain is EAGVVQSPRYKIIEKKQPVAFWCNPISGHNTLYWYLQNLGQGPELLIRYENEEAVDDSQLPKDRFSAERLKGVDSTLKIQPAELGDSAVYLCASSPPEAAEAFFGQGTRLTVV.

V usage is TRBV6-5 and J usage is TRBJ2-3; the D gene is possibly TRBD1 (6 bases). This CDR3 contains 15 residues. V was cut by 5 bases and J by 0 bases, with 12 bases left in between. Germline V gene lookup returns CDR1 MNHEY and CDR2 SVGAGI. The CDR3 bases are TGTGCCAGCAGTAGTGGGACATTGAGCACAGATACGCAGTATTTT. This encodes CASSSGTLSTDTQYF.

V is TRBV7-9 and J is TRBJ2-5; 9 positions agree with TRBD1. J lost 5 bases, V lost 6 bases, and 7 bases had no gene match. CDR1 and CDR2 (germline): SEHNR, FQNEAQ (reference sequence). CDR3 length: 14 residues. The CDR3 region has the DNA TGTGCCAGCAGTTGGACAGGGGTTAAGGAGACCCAGTACTTC. Translating it yields CASSWTGVKETQYF.

Here the CDR3 DNA reads TGCGCCAGCAGCTTGGAAGGACAGAGTTACAATGAGCAGTTCTTC. This codes for CASSLEGQSYNEQFF. The chain carries TRBV5-1 and TRBJ2-1; possible D gene TRBD1, 6 bases. Germline assignment: CDR1 SGHRS and CDR2 YFSETQ. The CDR3 loop spans 15 amino acids. Trimming took 0 bases from V and 4 from J, leaving 11 bases between them.

The V and J genes are TRBV19 and TRBJ2-7; perhaps TRBD1 as D (8 bases). Trimming shortened V by 4 bases and J by 2 bases, and 30 bases separated the two germline ends. The CDR3 consists of 20 residues. CDR1 and CDR2 from the germline V gene are LNHDA and SQIVND (reference sequence). The DNA of the CDR3 is TGTGCCAGTAGTAAAGCTCCTCTGGGTCCTCGGGGGGACAGGACCTACGAGCAGTACTTC. This codes for CASSKAPLGPRGDRTYEQYF.

The gene calls are TRBV30 and TRBJ2-7; weak D call: TRBD2 (5 bases). The CDR3 sequence is 15 residues long. Germline V gene data show CDR1 as GTSNPN and CDR2 as SVGIG (reference sequence). V dropped 3 bases and J dropped 4 bases, with 19 bases sitting between them. The CDR3 reads CAWREGGAGGYEQYF. The CDR3 bases are TGTGCCTGGAGAGAGGGCGGCGCCGGTGGTTACGAGCAGTACTTC.

V is TRBV30 and J is TRBJ2-7, with D possibly being TRBD2 (6 bases). This CDR3 has 12 residues. Germline lookup yields CDR1 GTSNPN and CDR2 SVGIG (reference sequence). Between the trimmed V and J ends, which lost 3 bases and 4 bases, there was a span of 10 bases. DNA for the CDR3: TGTGCCTGGAGCCGTGGGGGGTACGAGCAGTACTTC. Residues: CAWSRGGYEQYF.

The V and J genes are TRBV7-2 and TRBJ2-7; no reliable D call. The CDR3 contains 16 residues. Per the germline V gene, CDR1 is SGHTA and CDR2 is FQGNSA. The V end was cut by 2 bases, the J end by 2 bases, with 16 bases between. The CDR3 here is CASSLLPGESTYEQYF. The CDR3 nucleotides are TGTGCCAGCAGCTTACTCCCAGGCGAGTCTACCTACGAGCAGTACTTC.

The V call is TRBV6-6, the J call TRBJ1-5, with TRBD1 matching over 10 bases. The J segment lost 6 bases and the V segment lost 2 bases, leaving 7 bases of the junction unmatched. The CDR3 runs 16 residues. CDR1 and CDR2 from the germline V gene are MNHNY and SVGAGI (reference sequence). In nucleotides, the CDR3 is TGTGCCAGCAGTTACCCGGGACAGGGGTACGGTCAGCCCCAGCATTTT. Amino acids: CASSYPGQGYGQPQHF.

The V call is TRBV6-2 or TRBV6-3, the J call TRBJ1-4; 9 nucleotides match TRBD1. The CDR3 totals 14 residues. V dropped 6 bases and J dropped 4; count of bases not matched to a gene: 3. The germline gives CDR1 MNHEY, CDR2 SVGEGT. The CDR3 bases are TGTGCCAGCAGCGACAGGGGGTTTAATGAAAAACTGTTTTTT. Its protein is CASSDRGFNEKLFF.

The chain uses TRBV11-3 and TRBJ1-1; D gene ambiguous. The germline V gene has CDR1 SGHNT and CDR2 YENEEA. The V and J ends lost 2 bases and 5 bases respectively, with 12 bases between them. This CDR3 comprises 14 residues. This chain's CDR3 is CASSLLRHRTEAFF. The CDR3 DNA sequence: TGTGCCAGCAGCTTACTCAGGCATAGGACTGAAGCTTTCTTT.

The chain links TRBV19 to TRBJ1-6; TRBD1 agrees at 9 bases. Germline lookup yields CDR1 LNHDA and CDR2 SQIVND (reference sequence). The V gene end was trimmed by 5 bases and the J gene end by 0 bases; junction bases not matched to a gene: 2. The CDR3 has 16 amino acids. CDR3 amino acids: CASSGTGSSYNSPLHF. CDR3 in DNA: TGTGCCAGTAGTGGGACAGGGAGCTCCTATAATTCACCCCTCCACTTT.

The rearrangement joins TRBV19 to TRBJ1-2; TRBD1 might be the D (5 bases). The CDR3 is made up of 14 amino acids. Germline-derived CDR1 and CDR2 are LNHDA and SQIVND (reference sequence). V dropped 3 bases and J dropped 7 bases, with 15 bases sitting between them. CDR3 amino acids: CASSIDRDLSGYTF. The CDR3 DNA reads as TGTGCCAGTAGTATCGACCGGGACTTAAGTGGCTACACCTTC.

The chain combines TRBV12-5 with TRBJ1-1; D is unclear. The germline V gene has CDR1 LGHNT and CDR2 FRNRAP. The CDR3 covers 14 residues. The CDR3: CCCRTDSMNTEAFF. CDR3 nucleotides: TGTTGTTGCAGGACTGATTCCATGAACACTGAAGCTTTCTTT.

This chain connects TRBV20-1 to TRBJ2-5, with 11 bases fitting TRBD2. CDR1 DFQATT and CDR2 SNEGSKA come from the germline V gene (reference sequence). The CDR3 totals 18 residues. After removal of 3 bases from V and 2 bases from J, the junction contained 14 bases not matched to a gene. The CDR3, as DNA: TGCAGTGCTAGTCCCGGGCTAGCGGGGGGAACGCATCAAGAGACCCAGTACTTC. It codes for CSASPGLAGGTHQETQYF.

The chain is built from TRBV11-3 and TRBJ2-3, with D hard to call. The germline gives CDR1 SGHNT, CDR2 YENEEA. Trimming stripped 5 bases from V and 2 bases from J, with 8 bases between. This CDR3 region has 13 residues. CDR3 coding DNA: TGTGCCAGCAGCCCTCGAGCCACAGATACGCAGTATTTT. Translation gives CASSPRATDTQYF.

This chain uses TRBV19 with TRBJ2-6, with D possibly TRBD1 on 6 matching bases. The germline CDR1 and CDR2 sequences are LNHDA and SQIVND (reference sequence). CDR3 length equals 16 residues. The V gene lost 6 bases and the J gene lost 2 bases, with 14 bases spanning the gap. CDR3 sequence (DNA): TGTGCCAGTAGGGGGGCAGGTCTCCCTGGGGCCAACGTCCTGACTTTC. Translating gives CASRGAGLPGANVLTF.

There are a few counts of this clone. In DNA form, the CDR3 reads TGTGCCAGCAGCGTAGGTACAGCGGGGGCCTACGAGCAGTACTTC. It codes for CASSVGTAGAYEQYF. The rearrangement links TRBV9 to TRBJ2-7, with 8 bases fitting TRBD2. Germline V gives CDR1 SGDLS, CDR2 YYNGEE. V shed 0 bases and J 2 bases; nucleotides not matched to a gene: 4. The CDR3 covers 15 residues.

The rearrangement uses TRBV5-4 and TRBJ2-2; possibly TRBD1 for D (6 bases). This CDR3 spans 15 amino acids. Trimming cost V 4 bases and J 3 bases, with 13 bases left between them. CDR1 SGHNT and CDR2 YYREEE come from the germline V gene (reference sequence). This CDR3 reads CASSRSNRDTGELFF. As DNA, the CDR3 is TGTGCCAGCAGCCGTTCTAACAGGGACACCGGGGAGCTGTTTTTT.

The rearrangement links TRBV29-1 to TRBJ2-7, with 9 nucleotides matching TRBD2. Losses at the gene ends were 2 bases for V and 0 bases for J; bases not matched to a gene: 5. Germline CDR1 SQVTM, CDR2 ANQGSEA. The CDR3 sequence is 15 residues long. CDR3 DNA: TGCAGCGTTGAATTAGCGGGGGATAACTCCTACGAGCAGTACTTC. It specifies CSVELAGDNSYEQYF.

This rearrangement joins TRBV2 to TRBJ2-1; TRBD1 agrees at 7 bases. Germline CDR1 is SNHLY and CDR2 is FYNNEI. The CDR3 loop spans 15 amino acids. J was trimmed by 5 bases and V by 5 bases; bases with no gene match: 9. The CDR3 nucleotides are TGTGCCAGCAGTAGATCGGGACAGATTAACAATGAGCAGTTCTTC. Amino acids: CASSRSGQINNEQFF. The complete variable domain, with remaining parts taken from reference TRBV2 and TRBJ2-1, reads EPEVTQTPSHQVTQMGQEVILRCVPISNHLYFYWYRQILGQKVEFLVSFYNNEISEKSEIFDDQFSVERPDGSNFTLKIRSTKLEDSAMYFCASSRSGQINNEQFFGPGTRLTVL.

This chain joins TRBV2 and TRBJ2-1; D possibly corresponds to TRBD2 (5 bases). This CDR3 spans 15 amino acids. Germline CDR1 reads SNHLY; CDR2 reads FYNNEI. Trimming pared 4 bases from V and 2 bases from J, leaving 12 bases between. DNA of the CDR3: TGTGCCAGCAGTGTCCCTCGAGGGCCCTACAATGAGCAGTTCTTC. Its protein product is CASSVPRGPYNEQFF.

The chain is built from TRBV19 and TRBJ1-6; the D gene is possibly TRBD1 (5 bases). The germline V and J ends were trimmed by 8 bases and 7 bases, with 24 bases remaining between them. This CDR3 has 17 residues. Per germline, CDR1 LNHDA and CDR2 SQIVND (reference sequence). CDR3 nucleotide sequence: TGTGCCAGTTTCCCAACCCCGGGCAGGGATAACAATTCACCCCTCCACTTT. Protein: CASFPTPGRDNNSPLHF. The variable domain in full, completed from reference TRBV19 and TRBJ1-6, reads DGGITQSPKYLFRKEGQNVTLSCEQNLNHDAMYWYRQDPGQGLRLIYYSQIVNDFQKGDIAEGYSVSREKKESFPLTVTSAQKNPTAFYLCASFPTPGRDNNSPLHFGNGTRLTVT.

The genes are TRBV12-5 and TRBJ2-7; D gene ambiguous. This CDR3 is 14 amino acids long. V was pared by 2 bases and J by 2 bases, with 10 bases between. CDR1 and CDR2 (germline): LGHNT, FRNRAP. The CDR3 bases are TGTGCTAGTGGTTTGACAGTTCAAGCCTACGAGCAGTACTTC. This codes for CASGLTVQAYEQYF.

This chain uses TRBV7-8 with TRBJ1-2, with 12 bases that match TRBD1. This CDR3 is 15 amino acids long. V dropped 5 bases and J dropped 7; count of bases not matched to a gene: 8. The V gene's germline CDR1 is SGHVS and CDR2 FQNEAQ. The CDR3 loop reads CASSLPGQGALGYTF. CDR3 bases: TGTGCCAGCAGCCTTCCGGGACAGGGGGCACTTGGCTACACCTTC.